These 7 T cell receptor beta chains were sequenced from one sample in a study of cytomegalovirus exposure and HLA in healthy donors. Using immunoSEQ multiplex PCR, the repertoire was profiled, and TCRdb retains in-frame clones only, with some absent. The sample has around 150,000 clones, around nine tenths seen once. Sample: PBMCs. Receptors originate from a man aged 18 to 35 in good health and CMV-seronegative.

CDR3 protein: CASSKGTSGTQETQYF. The CDR3 DNA reads TGCGCCAGCAGCAAAGGGACTAGCGGGACACAAGAGACCCAGTACTTC. The chain has TRBV5-1 and TRBJ2-5; 13 bases match TRBD2. The germline gives CDR1 SGHRS, CDR2 YFSETQ. The CDR3 runs 16 residues. V was pared by 4 bases and J by 2 bases, with 5 bases of the junction left unmatched. The full variable domain, in which reference TRBV5-1 and TRBJ2-5 provide the parts outside the CDR3, is KAGVTQTPRYLIKTRGQQVTLSCSPISGHRSVSWYQQTPGQGLQFLFEYFSETQRNKGNFPGRFSGRQFSNSRSEMNVSTLELGDSALYLCASSKGTSGTQETQYFGPGTRLLVL.

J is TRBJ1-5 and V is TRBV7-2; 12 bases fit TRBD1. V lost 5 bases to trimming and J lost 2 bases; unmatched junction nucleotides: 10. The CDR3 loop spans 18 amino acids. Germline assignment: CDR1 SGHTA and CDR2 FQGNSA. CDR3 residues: CASSGPGQGATGNQPQHF. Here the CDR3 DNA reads TGTGCCAGCAGCGGACCGGGACAGGGGGCAACGGGCAATCAGCCCCAGCATTTT.

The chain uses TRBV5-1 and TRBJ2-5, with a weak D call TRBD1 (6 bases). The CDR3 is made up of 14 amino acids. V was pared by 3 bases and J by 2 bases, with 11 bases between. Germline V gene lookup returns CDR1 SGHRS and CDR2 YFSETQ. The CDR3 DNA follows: TGCGCCAGCAGCTGGGGGCCCGGACAAGAGACCCAGTACTTC. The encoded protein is CASSWGPGQETQYF.

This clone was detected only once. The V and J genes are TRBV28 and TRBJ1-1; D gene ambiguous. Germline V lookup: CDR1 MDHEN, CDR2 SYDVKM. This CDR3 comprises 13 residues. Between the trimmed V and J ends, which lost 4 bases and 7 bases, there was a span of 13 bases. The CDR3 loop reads CASSYPREGEAFF. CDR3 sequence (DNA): TGTGCCAGCAGTTACCCGAGAGAGGGTGAAGCTTTCTTT. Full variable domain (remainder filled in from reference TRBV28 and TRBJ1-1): DVKVTQSSRYLVKRTGEKVFLECVQDMDHENMFWYRQDPGLGLRLIYFSYDVKMKEKGDIPEGYSVSREKKERFSLILESASTNQTSMYLCASSYPREGEAFFGQGTRLTVV.

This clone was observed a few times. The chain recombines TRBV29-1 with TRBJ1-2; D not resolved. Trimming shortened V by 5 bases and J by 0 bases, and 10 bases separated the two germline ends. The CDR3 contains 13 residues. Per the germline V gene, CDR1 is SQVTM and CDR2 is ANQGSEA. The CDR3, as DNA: TGCAGCGTTTCGGTAGAGACTAACTATGGCTACACCTTC. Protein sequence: CSVSVETNYGYTF.

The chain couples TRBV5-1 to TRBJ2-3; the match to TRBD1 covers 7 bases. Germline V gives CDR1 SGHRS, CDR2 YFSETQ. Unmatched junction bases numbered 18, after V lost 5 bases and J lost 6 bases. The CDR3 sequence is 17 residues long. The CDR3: CASSFRSGGRESDTQYF. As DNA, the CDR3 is TGCGCCAGCAGTTTTCGATCAGGGGGTAGAGAGTCGGATACGCAGTATTTT.

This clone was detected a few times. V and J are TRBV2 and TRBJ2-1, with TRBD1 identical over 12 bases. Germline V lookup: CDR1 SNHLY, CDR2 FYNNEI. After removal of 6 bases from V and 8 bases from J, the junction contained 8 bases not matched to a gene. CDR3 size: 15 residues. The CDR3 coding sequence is TGTGCCAGCAGAACCGGGACAGGGGGCTGGGATGAGCAGTTCTTC. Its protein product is CASRTGTGGWDEQFF.